These 29 T cell receptor beta chains share one sample of origin, sequenced in a study of blood T cells in healthy people across ages. Using a J-beta primer mix together with a sample-barcoded 5' primer, a second PCR was run for roughly 6 to 12 cycles. Via MiXCR, TCRdb re-called the 5' RACE reads, giving one row per CDR3 protein. The sample has 600,000 to 850,000 distinct CDR3 sequences, just under 25% seen once. These records were also assigned to another study, of T cells of mothers and their children.

The sequenced material came from blood. These receptors all come from a boy under 18 in good health.

This chain connects TRBV29-1 to TRBJ2-5; tentatively, D is TRBD1 (7 bases). The CDR3 extends over 12 amino acids. V was pared by 3 bases and J by 8 bases, with 13 bases between. CDR1 and CDR2 from the germline V gene are SQVTM and ANQGSEA. The CDR3 region is CSVEEGTDTQYF. The DNA for the CDR3 is TGCAGCGTTGAGGAGGGGACAGATACCCAGTACTTC.

This clonotype occurred a few times. The V and J genes are TRBV18 and TRBJ1-2; D might be TRBD1 (5 bases). Germline assignment: CDR1 KGHSH and CDR2 LQKENI. The CDR3 totals 14 residues. Deletions cut 6 bases from V and 3 bases from J, with 14 bases between. CDR3: CASSHSGTDYGYTF. The CDR3 DNA is TGTGCCAGCTCGCACAGCGGGACGGACTATGGCTACACCTTC.

The chain employs TRBV4-3 and TRBJ2-2, with D tentatively TRBD1 (6 bases). V was cut by 0 bases and J by 5 bases, with 13 bases left in between. Per germline, CDR1 LGHNA and CDR2 YSLEER. This CDR3 comprises 16 residues. CDR3 amino acids: CASSQDRNRDTGELFF. CDR3 coding DNA: TGCGCCAGCAGCCAAGATCGCAACAGGGATACCGGGGAGCTGTTTTTT.

The genes are TRBV7-2 and TRBJ1-5; TRBD1 is a possible D gene (6 bases). V lost 2 bases and J 9 bases, leaving 20 bases between the germline ends. This CDR3 has 16 amino acids. Germline CDR1 SGHTA, CDR2 FQGNSA. DNA for the CDR3: TGTGCCAGCAGCTTAAATTCTCCGGGACAACACGGGCCCCAGCATTTT. Residues: CASSLNSPGQHGPQHF.

The sample holds a few counts of this clonotype. This rearrangement joins TRBV27 to TRBJ1-2; 8 bases align to TRBD1. This CDR3 region has 13 residues. V was pared by 4 bases and J by 8 bases, with 6 bases of the junction left unmatched. Germline CDR1 MNHEY, CDR2 SMNVEV (reference sequence). The CDR3, as DNA: TGTGCCAGCAGTTCCGACAGGGGAGGGGGCTACACCTTC. Translated: CASSSDRGGGYTF.

This chain uses TRBV27 with TRBJ2-6; D is tentatively TRBD1 or TRBD2 (5 bases each). The CDR3 is 14 residues long. Germline V gene data show CDR1 as MNHEY and CDR2 as SMNVEV (reference sequence). Trimming took 6 bases from V and 8 from J, leaving 14 bases between them. The CDR3 sequence: CASRPSGTPNVLTF. CDR3 DNA: TGTGCCAGCAGACCGTCCGGGACCCCCAACGTCCTGACTTTC.

The chain employs TRBV7-6 and TRBJ1-6, with D possibly matching TRBD1 (5 bases). The CDR3 consists of 16 residues. V dropped 5 bases and J dropped 8 bases, with 19 bases sitting between them. Germline V gene sequence: CDR1 SGHVS, CDR2 FNYEAQ. CDR3 in amino acids: CASSQAQGSVHSPLHF. The CDR3 region has the DNA TGTGCCAGCAGCCAAGCCCAGGGATCAGTGCATTCACCCCTCCACTTT.

In its sample, this clonotype was seen a few times. J is TRBJ2-3 and V is TRBV7-9, with 7 bases identical to TRBD2. The CDR3 runs to 14 residues. Losses at the gene ends were 4 bases for V and 7 bases for J; bases not matched to a gene: 8. The germline V gene encodes CDR1 SEHNR and CDR2 FQNEAQ (reference sequence). CDR3 DNA sequence: TGTGCCAGCAGCTCGCTATCTAGCGGACATACGCAGTATTTT. The encoded protein is CASSSLSSGHTQYF.

The chain uses TRBV5-5 and TRBJ2-7; D is undetermined. Germline values: CDR1 SGHKS, CDR2 YYEKEE (reference sequence). The CDR3 covers 15 residues. V dropped 0 bases and J dropped 5 bases, with 15 bases sitting between them. CDR3 DNA sequence: TGTGCCAGCAGCTTGGCCCGCATGGATCAAAACGAGCAGTACTTC. The encoded protein is CASSLARMDQNEQYF.

The CDR3 nucleotides read TGCAGCGTTGGGGCCCGATGGACAGGGGTCCATGAGCAGTTCTTC. Translation gives CSVGARWTGVHEQFF. The gene calls are TRBV29-1 and TRBJ2-5, with 9 positions matching TRBD1. The better agreement between TRBJ2-1 and the DNA end casts doubt on the J call. The CDR3 is 15 residues long. CDR1 SQVTM and CDR2 ANQGSEA come from the germline V gene.

This clonotype was recorded a few times. V and J are TRBV28 and TRBJ2-1; no clear D gene. V lost 3 bases, J lost 2 bases, and 11 bases lay in between. CDR1 MDHEN and CDR2 SYDVKM come from the germline V gene. CDR3 length: 15 amino acids. The CDR3 coding sequence is TGTGCCAGCAGTTTCGAAGGAAGAGCCTACAATGAGCAGTTCTTC. It is translated as CASSFEGRAYNEQFF. The variable domain in full, with the rest retrieved from reference TRBV28 and TRBJ2-1, is DVKVTQSSRYLVKRTGEKVFLECVQDMDHENMFWYRQDPGLGLRLIYFSYDVKMKEKGDIPEGYSVSREKKERFSLILESASTNQTSMYLCASSFEGRAYNEQFFGPGTRLTVL.

This clonotype was seen a handful of times. The CDR3 DNA reads as TGTGCCACCAGTGATCCCGGGACAGGGGGACGAAATGAAAAACTGTTTTTT. Its protein product is CATSDPGTGGRNEKLFF. The genes are TRBV24-1 and TRBJ1-4, with TRBD1 matching 11 bases. This CDR3 region has 17 residues. CDR1 KGHDR and CDR2 SFDVKD come from the germline V gene. V lost 3 bases and J lost 5; bases outside the gene matches: 7.

The V call is TRBV11-1, the J call TRBJ2-3, with TRBD1 matching over 8 bases. Germline CDR1 is SGHAT and CDR2 is FQDESV (reference sequence). The trim removed 6 bases at V and 6 bases at J, leaving 11 bases unmatched. The CDR3 runs 15 residues. The CDR3 DNA reads TGTGCCAGCAGTCCCACCGGACAGGGTGATGATACGCAGTATTTT. This gives the protein CASSPTGQGDDTQYF. The full variable domain, with the rest looked up from reference TRBV11-1 and TRBJ2-3, is EAEVAQSPRYKITEKSQAVAFWCDPISGHATLYWYRQILGQGPELLVQFQDESVVDDSQLPKDRFSAERLKGVDSTLKIQPAELGDSAMYLCASSPTGQGDDTQYFGPGTRLTVL.

The chain combines TRBV11-2 with TRBJ2-7, with D unclear. This CDR3 has 14 residues. V lost 6 bases to trimming and J lost 2 bases, with 14 bases between them. Germline V lookup: CDR1 SGHAT, CDR2 FQNNGV. CDR3: CASSPSLSPYEQYF. The CDR3 DNA sequence: TGTGCCAGCAGTCCCTCCCTAAGTCCCTACGAGCAGTACTTC.

The chain is built from TRBV21-1 and TRBJ1-1; the D call TRBD1 from the table was never checked on the DNA. TRBV21-1 is flagged as a pseudogene. This CDR3 comprises 15 residues. The chain's CDR3 is CASSIKGGGNTEAFF. CDR3 nucleotides: TGTGCCAGCAGCATCAAGGGGGGTGGGAACACTGAAGCTTTCTTT.

This clonotype was observed a handful of times. V and J are TRBV10-2 and TRBJ2-7, with 7 positions matching TRBD2. This CDR3 contains 14 residues. The J segment lost 2 bases and the V segment lost 4 bases, leaving 5 bases of the junction unmatched. The germline V gene has CDR1 WSHSY and CDR2 SAAADI. The CDR3, as DNA: TGCGCCAGCAGTGGGGCGGGAGTCCCCTACGAGCAGTACTTC. Protein: CASSGAGVPYEQYF.

V usage is TRBV20-1 and J usage is TRBJ2-5, with a tentative D call TRBD2 (5 bases). Germline lookup yields CDR1 DFQATT and CDR2 SNEGSKA (reference sequence). The CDR3 loop spans 11 amino acids. With 6 bases removed from V and 11 bases from J, the gap between germline ends came to 16 bases. The CDR3 spells CSANQGGEQYF. In nucleotides, the CDR3 is TGCAGTGCCAACCAAGGTGGGGAGCAGTACTTC.

This clonotype was observed a few times. The rearrangement joins TRBV25-1 to TRBJ2-7; D not certain. This CDR3 region has 11 residues. V was clipped by 5 bases and J by 5 bases, with 7 bases between them. Germline V gene sequence: CDR1 MGHDK, CDR2 SYGVNS. DNA for the CDR3: TGTGCCAGCAGTTACCGAAACGAGCAGTACTTC. Its protein product is CASSYRNEQYF.

The V gene is TRBV12-3 or TRBV12-4, the J gene TRBJ2-1; D not resolved. This CDR3 comprises 15 residues. V shed 5 bases and J shed 3 bases, with 14 bases lying between them. The CDR3: CASSQDEVLYNEQFF. In nucleotides, the CDR3 is TGTGCCAGCAGTCAAGACGAGGTTCTCTACAATGAGCAGTTCTTC.

V and J are TRBV12-3 or TRBV12-4 and TRBJ1-2; D ambiguous. This CDR3 contains 14 residues. The V and J ends lost 11 bases and 2 bases respectively, with 18 bases between them. Here the CDR3 reads CAVYKRRENYGYTF. Here the CDR3 DNA reads TGTGCCGTCTATAAACGGAGGGAGAACTATGGCTACACCTTC.

The sample holds many counts of this clonotype. V usage is TRBV5-1 and J usage is TRBJ2-2, with D unresolved. V gave up 0 bases and J gave up 5 bases, with 8 bases separating them. The CDR3 consists of 14 residues. The germline V gene encodes CDR1 SGHRS and CDR2 YFSETQ. The CDR3 loop is CASSLASSTGELFF. CDR3 DNA: TGCGCCAGCAGCTTGGCCAGCAGTACCGGGGAGCTGTTTTTT.

This chain links TRBV12-3 or TRBV12-4 with TRBJ2-1; either TRBD1 or TRBD2 may fit D (5 bases each). This CDR3 spans 15 amino acids. V was cut by 7 bases and J by 7 bases, with 20 bases left in between. In DNA, the CDR3 is TGTGCCAGCATCTTGGGGGACCACTTCCAAAATGAGCAGTTCTTC. As protein: CASILGDHFQNEQFF.

This clonotype occurred a few times. The chain recombines TRBV2 with TRBJ2-5; TRBD2 agrees at 9 bases. CDR1 is SNHLY, CDR2 FYNNEI, per germline. The CDR3 is 14 residues long. J gave up 5 bases and V 6 bases, and 7 bases lay outside the gene matches. CDR3 sequence (DNA): TGTGCCAGCAGCGGGACTAGCCAAGAGGAGACCCAGTACTTC. Translation gives CASSGTSQEETQYF. Based on the CDR3 plus reference TRBV2 and TRBJ2-5, the full variable domain is EPEVTQTPSHQVTQMGQEVILRCVPISNHLYFYWYRQILGQKVEFLVSFYNNEISEKSEIFDDQFSVERPDGSNFTLKIRSTKLEDSAMYFCASSGTSQEETQYFGPGTRLLVL.

This clonotype showed up just a few times. This chain links TRBV9 with TRBJ1-6; D is perhaps TRBD1 (6 bases). V was clipped by 0 bases and J by 9 bases, with 13 bases between them. This CDR3 comprises 15 residues. CDR1 and CDR2 from the germline V gene are SGDLS and YYNGEE. CDR3 residues: CASSVEGGRGSPLHF. CDR3 sequence (DNA): TGTGCCAGCAGCGTAGAAGGGGGTAGGGGTTCACCCCTCCACTTT.

V and J are TRBV9 and TRBJ2-7; D gene ambiguous. V was pared by 4 bases and J by 2 bases, with 10 bases between. Germline V gives CDR1 SGDLS, CDR2 YYNGEE. CDR3 length: 13 residues. The CDR3 loop is CASSPNTAYEQYF. The CDR3 coding sequence is TGTGCCAGCAGCCCCAACACAGCCTACGAGCAGTACTTC.

This sequence joins TRBV28 and TRBJ2-5, with D possibly matching TRBD2 (5 bases). Looked up from germline, CDR1 is MDHEN and CDR2 is SYDVKM. V lost 6 bases and J 5 bases, leaving 19 bases between the germline ends. This CDR3 contains 15 residues. The CDR3 DNA reads as TGTGCCAGCAGCTCGACCGGGATCCTGGAGGAGACCCAGTACTTC. Protein sequence: CASSSTGILEETQYF.

This chain connects TRBV24-1 to TRBJ2-3, with D maybe TRBD2 (6 bases). This CDR3 spans 16 amino acids. CDR1 is KGHDR, CDR2 SFDVKD, per germline. V was pared by 4 bases and J by 2 bases, with 15 bases between. CDR3 nucleotides: TGTGCCACCAGTGACCCTTTTAGGACTAACACAGATACGCAGTATTTT. Its protein is CATSDPFRTNTDTQYF.

This clonotype was observed a few times. The rearrangement joins TRBV20-1 to TRBJ1-2, with D maybe TRBD1 (5 bases). Germline V gene data show CDR1 as DFQATT and CDR2 as SNEGSKA (reference sequence). This CDR3 is 15 amino acids long. The V end was cut by 3 bases, the J end by 0 bases, with 14 bases between. The CDR3 DNA follows: TGCAGTGCTAGGGCCACAGCAGGGACTAACTATGGCTACACCTTC. As protein: CSARATAGTNYGYTF.

The chain is built from TRBV4-3 and TRBJ2-3, with D possibly matching TRBD2 (6 bases). V lost 0 bases, J lost 2 bases, and 9 bases lay in between. Germline CDR1 LGHNA, CDR2 YSLEER. The CDR3 covers 15 residues. The CDR3 nucleotides are TGCGCCAGCAGCCAAGATTGGAGGGACACAGATACGCAGTATTTT. It specifies CASSQDWRDTDTQYF.